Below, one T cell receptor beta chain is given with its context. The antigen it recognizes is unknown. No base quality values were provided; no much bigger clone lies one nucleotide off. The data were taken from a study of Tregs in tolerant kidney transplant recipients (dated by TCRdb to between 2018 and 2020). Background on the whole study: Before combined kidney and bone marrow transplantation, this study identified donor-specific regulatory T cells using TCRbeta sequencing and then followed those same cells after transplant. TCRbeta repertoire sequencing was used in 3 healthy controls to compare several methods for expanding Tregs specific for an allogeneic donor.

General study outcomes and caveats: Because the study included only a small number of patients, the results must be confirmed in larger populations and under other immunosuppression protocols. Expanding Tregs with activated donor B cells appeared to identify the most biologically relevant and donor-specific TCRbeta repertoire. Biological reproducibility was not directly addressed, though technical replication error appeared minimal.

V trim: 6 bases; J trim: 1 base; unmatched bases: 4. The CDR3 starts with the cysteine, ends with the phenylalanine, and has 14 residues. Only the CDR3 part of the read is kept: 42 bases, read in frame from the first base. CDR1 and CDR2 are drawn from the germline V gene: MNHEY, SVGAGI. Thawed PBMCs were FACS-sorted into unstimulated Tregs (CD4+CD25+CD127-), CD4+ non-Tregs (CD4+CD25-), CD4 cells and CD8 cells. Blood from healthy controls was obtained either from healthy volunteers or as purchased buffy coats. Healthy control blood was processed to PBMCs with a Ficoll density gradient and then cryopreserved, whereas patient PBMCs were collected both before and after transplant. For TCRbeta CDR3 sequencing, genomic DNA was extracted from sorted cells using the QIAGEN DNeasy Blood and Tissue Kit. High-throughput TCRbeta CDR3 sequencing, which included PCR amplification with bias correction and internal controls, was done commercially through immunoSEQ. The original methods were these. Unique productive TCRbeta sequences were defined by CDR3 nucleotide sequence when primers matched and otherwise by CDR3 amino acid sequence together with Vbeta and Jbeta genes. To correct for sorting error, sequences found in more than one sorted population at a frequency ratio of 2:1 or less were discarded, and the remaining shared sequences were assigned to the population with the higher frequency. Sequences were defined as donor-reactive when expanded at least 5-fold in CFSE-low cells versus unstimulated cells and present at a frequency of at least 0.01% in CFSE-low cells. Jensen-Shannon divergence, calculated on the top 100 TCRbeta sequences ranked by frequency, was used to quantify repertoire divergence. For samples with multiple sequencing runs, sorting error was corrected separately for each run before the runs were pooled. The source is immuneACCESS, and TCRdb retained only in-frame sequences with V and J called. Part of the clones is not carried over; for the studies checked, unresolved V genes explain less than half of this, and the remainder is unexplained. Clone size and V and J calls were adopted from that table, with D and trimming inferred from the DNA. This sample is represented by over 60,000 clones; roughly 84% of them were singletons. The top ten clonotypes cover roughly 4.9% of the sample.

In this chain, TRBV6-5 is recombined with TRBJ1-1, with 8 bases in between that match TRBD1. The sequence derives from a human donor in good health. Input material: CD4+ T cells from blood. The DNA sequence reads TGTGCCAGCAGCAAAGGACAGGGGAACACTGAAGCTTTCTTT. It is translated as CASSKGQGNTEAFF.